The rows below give T cell receptor beta chains drawn from one sample of a study of neurological immune-mediated disorders. TCRdb recomputed calls from the 5' RACE reads with MiXCR, one row per CDR3 protein. Of 110,000 or so distinct CDR3 sequences in the sample, roughly 3.2% were seen once. Sequencing was carried out using PBMCs. These receptors were obtained from a woman aged 25-40 years with multiple sclerosis. CDR3s include the opening cysteine and the closing phenylalanine or tryptophan. The order of the fields is D gene, J gene, V gene, clone size, CDR3 DNA, CDR3 protein. The D gene is left open where the match is weak. Where a row states a size, it is once, few, many or the class of an expanded clone; other rows omit it.

d_gene: TRBD1; j_gene: TRBJ2-7; v_gene: TRBV19; abundance: many; CDR3nt: TGTGCCAGTAGTACCTCCGGGACAGGGGGTTACGAGCAGTACTTC; CDR3aa: CASSTSGTGGYEQYF
d_gene: -; j_gene: TRBJ2-2; v_gene: TRBV14; abundance: -; CDR3nt: TGTGCCAGCAGCCAAATCCTGGGGGGCCCCTCTAACACCGGGGAGCTGTTTTTT; CDR3aa: CASSQILGGPSNTGELFF
d_gene: TRBD1; j_gene: TRBJ1-1; v_gene: TRBV20-1; abundance: many; CDR3nt: TGCAGTGCTCCAGGGGGGTTTGTTTCCATGAACACTGAAGCTTTCTTT; CDR3aa: CSAPGGFVSMNTEAFF
d_gene: -; j_gene: TRBJ2-1; v_gene: TRBV20-1; abundance: many; CDR3nt: TGCAGTGCCAGGGGCGGGGTTCACTACAATGAGCAGTTCTTC; CDR3aa: CSARGGVHYNEQFF
d_gene: -; j_gene: TRBJ1-1; v_gene: TRBV6-2/TRBV6-3; abundance: many; CDR3nt: TGTGCCAGCAGTCCCCGGACTGAAGCTTTCTTT; CDR3aa: CASSPRTEAFF
d_gene: -; j_gene: TRBJ2-1; v_gene: TRBV4-3; abundance: many; CDR3nt: TGCGCCAGCACCAACGTCCCCGGCCTTTACAATGAGCAGTTCTTC; CDR3aa: CASTNVPGLYNEQFF
d_gene: TRBD1; j_gene: TRBJ2-7; v_gene: TRBV12-3/TRBV12-4; abundance: many; CDR3nt: TGTGCCAGCAGTTGGGACAGAGGGTACGAGCAGTACTTC; CDR3aa: CASSWDRGYEQYF
d_gene: TRBD1; j_gene: TRBJ1-2; v_gene: TRBV20-1; abundance: many; CDR3nt: TGCAGTGCACGACAGGGCGAAGGGACATCTAACTATGGCTACACCTTC; CDR3aa: CSARQGEGTSNYGYTF
d_gene: -; j_gene: TRBJ2-7; v_gene: TRBV10-2; abundance: many; CDR3nt: TGCGCCAGCAGGGAACAGGGAGGGATGGACGAGCAGTACTTC; CDR3aa: CASREQGGMDEQYF
d_gene: -; j_gene: TRBJ2-3; v_gene: TRBV7-2; abundance: -; CDR3nt: TGTGCCAGCAGCGTGTTAAATACGCAGTATTTT; CDR3aa: CASSVLNTQYF
d_gene: -; j_gene: TRBJ2-5; v_gene: TRBV5-1; abundance: many; CDR3nt: TGCGCCAGTCAAAGGGTTGAAGGACGCTGGAAGACCCAGTACTTC; CDR3aa: CASQRVEGRWKTQYF